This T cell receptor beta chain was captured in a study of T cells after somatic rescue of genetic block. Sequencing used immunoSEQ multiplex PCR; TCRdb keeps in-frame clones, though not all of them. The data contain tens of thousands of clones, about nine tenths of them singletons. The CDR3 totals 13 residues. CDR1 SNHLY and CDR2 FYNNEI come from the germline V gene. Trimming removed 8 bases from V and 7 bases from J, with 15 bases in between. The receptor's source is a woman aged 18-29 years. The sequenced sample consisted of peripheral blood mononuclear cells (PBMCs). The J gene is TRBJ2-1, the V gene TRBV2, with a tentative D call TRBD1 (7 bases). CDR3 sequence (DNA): TGTGCCAGCCAGGGGGGAGCGGAGAATGAGCAGTTCTTC. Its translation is CASQGGAENEQFF. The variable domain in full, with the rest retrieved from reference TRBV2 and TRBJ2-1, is EPEVTQTPSHQVTQMGQEVILRCVPISNHLYFYWYRQILGQKVEFLVSFYNNEISEKSEIFDDQFSVERPDGSNFTLKIRSTKLEDSAMYFCASQGGAENEQFFGPGTRLTVL.